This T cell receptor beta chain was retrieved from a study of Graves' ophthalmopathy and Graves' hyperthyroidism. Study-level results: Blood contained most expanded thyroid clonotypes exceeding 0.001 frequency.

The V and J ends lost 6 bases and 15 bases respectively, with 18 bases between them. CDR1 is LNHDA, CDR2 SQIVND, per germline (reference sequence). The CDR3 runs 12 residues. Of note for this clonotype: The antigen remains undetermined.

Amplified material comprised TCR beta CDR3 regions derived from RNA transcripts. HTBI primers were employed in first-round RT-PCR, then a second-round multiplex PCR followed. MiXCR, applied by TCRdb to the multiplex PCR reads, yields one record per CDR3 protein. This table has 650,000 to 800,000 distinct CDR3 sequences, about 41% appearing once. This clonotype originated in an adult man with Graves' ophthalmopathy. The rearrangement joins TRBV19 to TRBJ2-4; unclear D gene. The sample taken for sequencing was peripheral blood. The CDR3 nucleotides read TGTGCCAGTAGCCCTCCTTCGGCCCGTCCGTACTTC. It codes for CASSPPSARPYF.